Listed here are 4 T cell receptor beta chains from one sample, sequenced in a study of identical twins. Each CDR3 protein is one row after TCRdb ran MiXCR on the 5' RACE reads. This sample has around 160,000 distinct CDR3 sequences, with around 3.4% found just once. The material sequenced was memory T cells sorted from blood. The receptors come from a man aged 18 to 30 in good health.

V and J are TRBV10-3 and TRBJ2-5; 7 nucleotides agree with TRBD2. CDR1 ENHRY and CDR2 SYGVKD come from the germline V gene. The CDR3 contains 15 residues. J gave up 3 bases and V 0 bases, and 4 bases lay outside the gene matches. CDR3 residues: CAISESNAGEETQYF. The CDR3 DNA reads as TGTGCCATCAGTGAGTCGAATGCGGGGGAAGAGACCCAGTACTTC.

This clonotype was detected many times. The chain links TRBV20-1 to TRBJ2-4; D might be TRBD1 (5 bases). The CDR3 consists of 16 residues. The germline V and J ends were trimmed by 0 bases and 1 base, with 13 bases remaining between them. Per the germline V gene, CDR1 is DFQATT and CDR2 is SNEGSKA (reference sequence). CDR3 coding DNA: TGCAGTGCTAGAGATGGGGTAAAGGGGGCCAAAAACATTCAGTACTTC. Its protein product is CSARDGVKGAKNIQYF.

At least ten counts were recorded for this clonotype. The gene calls are TRBV7-2 and TRBJ1-2; D is uncertain. Trimming cost V 0 bases and J 2 bases, with 10 bases left between them. The CDR3 runs 15 residues. Per the germline V gene, CDR1 is SGHTA and CDR2 is FQGNSA. This CDR3 reads CASSLARSLNYGYTF. CDR3 DNA: TGTGCCAGCAGCTTAGCGCGGAGCCTCAACTATGGCTACACCTTC.

This clonotype was detected ten times or more. The CDR3 DNA follows: TGTGCCAGCAGCTTAGATCTGACAGGGGGCCTTGGCTACACCTTC. Translation: CASSLDLTGGLGYTF. This rearrangement joins TRBV11-2 to TRBJ1-2; 10 nucleotides line up with TRBD1. Looked up from germline, CDR1 is SGHAT and CDR2 is FQNNGV. J gave up 7 bases and V 0 bases, and 5 bases lay outside the gene matches. This CDR3 has 15 residues.